This T cell receptor (beta chain) emerged from a study of blood T cell repertoires in COVID-19. Study-level information: Sites across the United States, Italy and Spain contributed samples from acute and convalescent COVID-19.

The cohort comprised adults aged about 18 to 100 years residing in 24 US areas. The method was immunoSEQ multiplex PCR; TCRdb's version includes in-frame clones alone and lacks a portion of them. The sample includes about 220,000 clones, about four fifths seen only once; the top ten take roughly 1.3%. V was shortened by 5 bases and J by 5 bases, with 24 bases between the two germline ends. Germline V gives CDR1 MDHEN, CDR2 SYDVKM. The CDR3 is 17 amino acids. This rearrangement joins TRBV28 to TRBJ1-2; D call uncertain. Input material: PBMCs or T cells enriched from blood (not recorded which). The TCR originated in a woman aged 35 to 49 with acute COVID-19. CDR3 DNA sequence: TGTGCCAGCAGTCCCCCCCAGGAGAGACGGGAGTTGTATGGCTACACCTTC. It is translated as CASSPPQERRELYGYTF.